The 12 T cell receptor beta chains presented below share a single source sample, sequenced in a study of T cell responses to AZD1222 COVID-19 vaccine. Clones were sequenced by immunoSEQ multiplex PCR, and TCRdb holds only the in-frame ones, with some missing. This sample carries about 110,000 clones, about 87% of them seen once, and the ten largest clones take 1.5% to 2%. Source: peripheral blood, taken on day 0 of AZD1222 vaccination. The receptors here all came from an adult in good health.

The CDR3 sequence is CASSSGANVLTF. CDR3 bases: TGTGCCAGCAGCTCTGGGGCCAACGTCCTGACTTTC. The chain is built from TRBV9 and TRBJ2-6; no clear D. Germline loops: CDR1 SGDLS, CDR2 YYNGEE. Trimming shortened V by 4 bases and J by 1 base, and 0 bases separated the two germline ends. This CDR3 comprises 12 residues.

The genes are TRBV25-1 and TRBJ1-2, with D possibly being TRBD1 (6 bases). The CDR3 is made up of 16 amino acids. The germline V gene has CDR1 MGHDK and CDR2 SYGVNS. V shed 2 bases and J shed 1 base, with 14 bases lying between them. CDR3 region: CASSEGGGGSNYGYTF. The CDR3 nucleotides are TGTGCCAGCAGTGAAGGAGGCGGGGGCAGTAACTATGGCTACACCTTC.

This chain links TRBV10-1 with TRBJ1-1, with 10 bases identical to TRBD1. This CDR3 has 15 residues. The trim removed 6 bases at V and 5 bases at J, leaving 9 bases unmatched. Germline CDR1 WNHNN, CDR2 SYGVQD (reference sequence). The CDR3 DNA is TGCGCCAGCAGCGCGTCCGACAGGGGGCGAACTGAAGCTTTCTTT. Translated: CASSASDRGRTEAFF.

The chain joins TRBV5-6 to TRBJ2-7; D is undetermined. V was cut by 2 bases and J by 4 bases, with 4 bases left in between. In germline, CDR1 is SGHDT, CDR2 YYEEEE. This CDR3 has 11 amino acids. This CDR3 is CASSFYYEQYF. The CDR3 DNA sequence: TGTGCCAGCAGCTTTTATTACGAGCAGTACTTC.

The rearrangement links TRBV11-2 to TRBJ2-7; D is perhaps TRBD2 (6 bases). The CDR3 is made up of 14 amino acids. Germline CDR1 and CDR2: SGHAT and FQNNGV. Trimming took off 5 bases at V and 1 base at J, with 12 bases between the two ends. CDR3 region: CASSGGTRSYEQYF. The CDR3 region has the DNA TGTGCCAGCAGCGGAGGGACGCGGTCCTACGAGCAGTACTTC.

The chain is built from TRBV11-2 and TRBJ1-1; tentatively, D is TRBD1 (5 bases). Trimming shortened V by 1 base and J by 7 bases, and 16 bases separated the two germline ends. This CDR3 has 15 residues. CDR1 is SGHAT and CDR2 is FQNNGV in the germline V gene. The CDR3 loop is CASSLAPGREGEAFF. The DNA of the CDR3 is TGTGCCAGCAGCTTAGCGCCGGGCAGGGAAGGTGAAGCTTTCTTT.

The chain couples TRBV2 to TRBJ2-3; D might be TRBD2 (5 bases). The CDR3 is 15 residues long. Germline CDR1 and CDR2: SNHLY and FYNNEI. V was cut by 6 bases and J by 0 bases, with 13 bases left in between. The CDR3: CASRRLASSTDTQYF. The CDR3 coding sequence is TGTGCCAGCAGGAGATTAGCGTCTAGCACAGATACGCAGTATTTT.

The chain couples TRBV7-9 to TRBJ1-2; possibly TRBD1 for D (5 bases). CDR3 length: 14 residues. V lost 2 bases and J 7 bases, leaving 14 bases between the germline ends. CDR1 and CDR2 (germline): SEHNR, FQNEAQ (reference sequence). CDR3 coding DNA: TGTGCCAGCAGCTTACCGGGCAGGGTGGCTGGCTACACCTTC. Protein product: CASSLPGRVAGYTF.

This clone was observed a single time. V gene TRBV6-1 combines with J gene TRBJ2-3; tentatively, D is TRBD1 (6 bases). This CDR3 region has 14 residues. Deletions cut 3 bases from V and 2 bases from J, with 9 bases between. The germline V gene has CDR1 MNHNS and CDR2 SASEGT. DNA of the CDR3: TGTGCCAGCAGTGACAGGGGATACACAGATACGCAGTATTTT. Translated, it gives CASSDRGYTDTQYF.

The count of this clone is one. This chain connects TRBV5-4 to TRBJ2-1, with 14 bases aligning to TRBD2. J gave up 6 bases and V 4 bases, and 9 bases lay outside the gene matches. Germline-derived CDR1 and CDR2 are SGHNT and YYREEE (reference sequence). The CDR3 extends over 17 amino acids. The CDR3 loop reads CASSPGTSGGRVNEQFF. DNA of the CDR3: TGTGCCAGCAGCCCTGGGACTAGCGGGGGCAGAGTCAATGAGCAGTTCTTC.

The gene calls are TRBV5-1 and TRBJ2-7, with TRBD1 as a possible D gene (5 bases). CDR3 length: 12 residues. CDR1 is SGHRS and CDR2 is YFSETQ in the germline V gene. Trimming pared 4 bases from V and 4 bases from J, leaving 9 bases between. The CDR3 DNA sequence: TGCGCCAGCAGCCCGACAGCATACGAGCAGTACTTC. Translated: CASSPTAYEQYF.

The chain has TRBV11-2 and TRBJ2-5, with D tentatively TRBD1 or TRBD2 (5 bases each). Germline V CDR1 and CDR2: SGHAT, FQNNGV. V was trimmed by 5 bases and J by 4 bases, leaving 11 bases between them. CDR3 length: 13 residues. The CDR3 bases are TGTGCCAGCAGCCGGGACCAAGGAGAGACCCAGTACTTC. Protein sequence: CASSRDQGETQYF.